This T cell receptor (beta chain) appears in the sequencing data of a study of T cell responses to AZD1222 COVID-19 vaccine. Study conclusions and caveats: Clonal diversity was possibly underestimated, and the donors were mostly white British, with more females. Without day 14 samples, only post-peak T cell repertoires were studied. Vaccine-related CD4 TCRs covered spike, predominating at 160-218 and 743-854. Once two AZD1222 doses were given, Spike-specific TCR breadth and depth went up.

Germline loops: CDR1 SEHNR, CDR2 FQNEAQ (reference sequence). This CDR3 comprises 11 residues. V lost 4 bases, J lost 8 bases, and 8 bases lay in between. Assay used: immunoSEQ multiplex PCR; TCRdb lists only in-frame clones, some missing. The sample yields roughly 120,000 clones, around 82% seen once. Concerning this clone: The antigen remains undetermined.

This rearrangement joins TRBV7-9 to TRBJ1-2; no firm D call. The TCR was taken from an adult in good health. The sequencing used peripheral blood, collected on day 0 of AZD1222 vaccination. The chain's CDR3 is CASSSVRGYTF. CDR3 coding DNA: TGTGCCAGCAGCTCCGTAAGGGGCTACACCTTC.